These 24 T cell receptor beta chains were all obtained from the same sample, sequenced in a study of CD8 T cells in Susac syndrome. After extraction with the RNeasy kit, roughly 0.5 to 1 ug of the RNA was reverse transcribed using random hexamers. Each CDR3 protein is one row after TCRdb ran MiXCR on the immunoSEQ multiplex PCR reads. The table includes 250,000 to 300,000 distinct CDR3 sequences, roughly 85% detected once. Sequenced input: CD8+ T cells from PBMCs. The receptor source for this set is a human donor with multiple sclerosis.

The chain recombines TRBV20-1 with TRBJ2-2, with TRBD2 matching 9 bases. CDR1 DFQATT and CDR2 SNEGSKA come from the germline V gene (reference sequence). Losses at the gene ends were 5 bases for V and 9 bases for J; bases not matched to a gene: 16. The CDR3 is made up of 16 amino acids. In DNA, the CDR3 is TGCAGTGCTGAAAACTCGGGACTAGCCCCCTGGCGGGAGCTGTTTTTT. Its protein product is CSAENSGLAPWRELFF.

The V call is TRBV27, the J call TRBJ2-7, with D possibly TRBD1 on 6 matching bases. Germline CDR1 reads MNHEY; CDR2 reads SMNVEV (reference sequence). The CDR3 is 13 residues long. V lost 2 bases, J lost 2 bases, and 7 bases lay in between. The CDR3 sequence: CASSLKGAYEQYF. The CDR3 DNA is TGTGCCAGCAGTTTAAAGGGGGCCTACGAGCAGTACTTC.

The chain recombines TRBV20-1 with TRBJ2-7; 8 nucleotides agree with TRBD2. J was trimmed by 0 bases and V by 2 bases; bases with no gene match: 12. The CDR3 consists of 17 residues. In germline, CDR1 is DFQATT, CDR2 SNEGSKA (reference sequence). The CDR3 sequence is CSARNPQLAAYSYEQYF. CDR3 DNA: TGCAGTGCTAGAAACCCTCAACTAGCGGCCTACTCCTACGAGCAGTACTTC.

The chain combines TRBV28 with TRBJ1-2; TRBD1 matches at 8 bases. The CDR3 runs 15 residues. Looked up from germline, CDR1 is MDHEN and CDR2 is SYDVKM. V shed 6 bases and J 2 bases; nucleotides not matched to a gene: 8. CDR3: CASSNTWTGNYGYTF. In nucleotides, the CDR3 is TGTGCCAGCAGCAATACATGGACAGGGAACTATGGCTACACCTTC.

The chain joins TRBV7-2 to TRBJ2-7, with D unclear. V was cut by 1 base and J by 0 bases, with 10 bases left in between. This CDR3 has 15 amino acids. Germline V gene lookup returns CDR1 SGHTA and CDR2 FQGNSA. The CDR3, as DNA: TGTGCCAGCAGCTTAGTTGAGGCGAACTCCTACGAGCAGTACTTC. Residues: CASSLVEANSYEQYF.

This chain links TRBV24-1 with TRBJ1-2, with 8 bases that match TRBD1. The CDR3 is 14 residues long. Looked up from germline, CDR1 is KGHDR and CDR2 is SFDVKD. V trimming: 3 bases; J trimming: 6 bases; junction bases outside the gene matches: 5. CDR3 residues: CATSDPGQEDGYTF. Written as DNA, the CDR3 is TGTGCCACCAGTGATCCGGGACAGGAAGATGGCTACACCTTC.

The J gene is TRBJ2-1, the V gene TRBV24-1; TRBD2 agrees at 16 bases. CDR3 length: 16 amino acids. CDR1 is KGHDR and CDR2 is SFDVKD in the germline V gene. The trim removed 4 bases at V and 7 bases at J, leaving 3 bases unmatched. In nucleotides, the CDR3 is TGTGCCACCAGTGAGGGGACTAGCGGGAGGGAAAATGAGCAGTTCTTC. Its translation is CATSEGTSGRENEQFF.

This clonotype was counted only a few times. This sequence joins TRBV7-8 and TRBJ2-7; TRBD2 aligns across 8 bases. The germline gives CDR1 SGHVS, CDR2 FQNEAQ. With V trimmed by 2 bases and J by 0 bases, 3 bases remained unmatched. CDR3 length: 15 amino acids. CDR3 nucleotides: TGTGCCAGCAGCTTAACTAGCGGAGCCTCCTACGAGCAGTACTTC. It codes for CASSLTSGASYEQYF.

This clonotype was observed once. V gene TRBV18 combines with J gene TRBJ1-1, with D unresolved. The CDR3 length is 19 residues. The V end was cut by 2 bases, the J end by 6 bases, with 28 bases between. Germline V gene sequence: CDR1 KGHSH, CDR2 LQKENI. The CDR3 DNA follows: TGTGCCAGCTCACCAGAGTCGGTGCAGGACTCTTTCAGCGCACCTGAAGCTTTCTTT. Its translation: CASSPESVQDSFSAPEAFF.

The chain combines TRBV11-2 with TRBJ2-7; D unresolved. The V gene's germline CDR1 is SGHAT and CDR2 FQNNGV. The CDR3 totals 13 residues. The V end was cut by 3 bases, the J end by 2 bases, with 8 bases between. CDR3 sequence reads: CASSFKYTYEQYF. The CDR3 bases are TGTGCCAGCAGCTTTAAATATACCTACGAGCAGTACTTC.

The CDR3 nucleotides read TGTGCCAGCTATCAACTGGATGTTGAGCAGTACTTC. Protein: CASYQLDVEQYF. The chain is built from TRBV2 and TRBJ2-7; D unclear. This CDR3 region has 12 residues. V was shortened by 8 bases and J by 7 bases, with 15 bases between the two germline ends. CDR1 is SNHLY and CDR2 is FYNNEI in the germline V gene.

The chain couples TRBV29-1 to TRBJ2-1; no clear D. CDR3 length: 14 amino acids. The germline V gene has CDR1 SQVTM and CDR2 ANQGSEA. V dropped 0 bases and J dropped 9 bases, with 15 bases sitting between them. In DNA, the CDR3 is TGCAGCGTTGAAGATCCGGGCTCTCTCGTTGAGCAGTTCTTC. Amino acid sequence: CSVEDPGSLVEQFF.

The chain has TRBV4-3 and TRBJ2-7; perhaps TRBD1 as D (5 bases). There are 14 residues in the CDR3. V lost 0 bases and J 3 bases, leaving 9 bases between the germline ends. Germline CDR1 LGHNA, CDR2 YSLEER. This chain's CDR3 is CASSQDLDSYEQYF. CDR3 bases: TGCGCCAGCAGCCAAGATCTCGACAGCTACGAGCAGTACTTC.

J is TRBJ1-3 and V is TRBV7-6, with D perhaps TRBD1 (6 bases). The V gene's germline CDR1 is SGHVS and CDR2 FNYEAQ. The CDR3 totals 18 residues. Trimming cost V 3 bases and J 0 bases, with 18 bases left between them. CDR3 coding DNA: TGTGCCAGCAGCTTGAACATGGGACACAAGCTCTCTGGAAACACCATATATTTT. As protein: CASSLNMGHKLSGNTIYF.

This clonotype was found once. This chain joins TRBV30 and TRBJ1-5; no firm D call. Germline CDR1 is GTSNPN and CDR2 is SVGIG (reference sequence). The length of the CDR3 is 13 residues. V shed 3 bases and J shed 4 bases, with 10 bases lying between them. In DNA form, the CDR3 reads TGTGCCTGGAGCACGGACCGTAATCAGCCCCAGCATTTT. Its translation is CAWSTDRNQPQHF.

The chain has TRBV4-3 and TRBJ2-1, with 9 bases aligning to TRBD1. This CDR3 spans 17 amino acids. Per germline, CDR1 LGHNA and CDR2 YSLEER. V shed 0 bases and J 2 bases; nucleotides not matched to a gene: 5. CDR3 nucleotide sequence: TGCGCCAGCAGCCAAGATGAAGGACAGGGGCCCTACAATGAGCAGTTCTTC. Encoded protein: CASSQDEGQGPYNEQFF.

The CDR3 region is CASTRGSSYEQYF. The CDR3 DNA follows: TGTGCCAGCACCCGGGGGAGCTCCTACGAGCAGTACTTC. The rearrangement uses TRBV7-8 and TRBJ2-7, with a weak D call TRBD2 (6 bases). The V end lost 7 bases, the J end lost 0 bases, and 10 bases lay between the germline ends. Germline values: CDR1 SGHVS, CDR2 FQNEAQ. This CDR3 has 13 residues. The variable domain in full, completed from reference TRBV7-8 and TRBJ2-7, reads GAGVSQSPRYKVAKRGQDVALRCDPISGHVSLFWYQQALGQGPEFLTYFQNEAQLDKSGLPSDRFFAERPEGSVSTLKIQRTQQEDSAVYLCASTRGSSYEQYFGPGTRLTVT.

This chain joins TRBV11-2 and TRBJ2-1, with TRBD2 matching over 13 bases. The CDR3 spans 17 residues. Germline V gives CDR1 SGHAT, CDR2 FQNNGV. The ends lost 5 bases at V and 7 bases at J; junction bases unmatched: 11. The CDR3 DNA reads TGTGCCAGCAGCCCCGGGACTAGCGGGATCGCATTTAATGAGCAGTTCTTC. This translates into CASSPGTSGIAFNEQFF. Supplemented by reference TRBV11-2 and TRBJ2-1, the full variable domain reads EAGVAQSPRYKIIEKRQSVAFWCNPISGHATLYWYQQILGQGPKLLIQFQNNGVVDDSQLPKDRFSAERLKGVDSTLKIQPAKLEDSAVYLCASSPGTSGIAFNEQFFGPGTRLTVL.

This clonotype has a single count. The chain has TRBV27 and TRBJ1-5; D uncertain. The CDR3 extends over 12 amino acids. V shed 5 bases and J shed 2 bases, with 4 bases lying between them. Germline V gene data show CDR1 as MNHEY and CDR2 as SMNVEV (reference sequence). The CDR3 DNA sequence: TGTGCCAGCAGTGACCGCAATCAGCCCCAGCATTTT. Its translation: CASSDRNQPQHF.

The V gene is TRBV27, the J gene TRBJ2-1, with a possible D match to TRBD2 (5 bases). This CDR3 is 15 amino acids long. V was shortened by 3 bases and J by 2 bases, with 11 bases between the two germline ends. Per the germline V gene, CDR1 is MNHEY and CDR2 is SMNVEV (reference sequence). The CDR3 sequence: CASSLGSPPYNEQFF. For the CDR3, the DNA is TGTGCCAGCAGTTTGGGGAGTCCCCCCTACAATGAGCAGTTCTTC.

This rearrangement joins TRBV7-9 to TRBJ2-1; D tentatively fits TRBD1 or TRBD2 (6 bases each). CDR3 length equals 15 residues. Germline lookup yields CDR1 SEHNR and CDR2 FQNEAQ (reference sequence). Trimming took off 11 bases at V and 5 bases at J, with 22 bases between the two ends. CDR3 residues: CAGTPTGLNNNEQFF. CDR3 nucleotides: TGTGCCGGGACTCCGACAGGTCTAAACAACAATGAGCAGTTCTTC.

This clonotype appeared a single time. This CDR3 is CASSSMGGPNTEAFF. The CDR3 DNA is TGTGCCAGCAGTTCCATGGGGGGGCCGAACACTGAAGCTTTCTTT. V usage is TRBV12-3 or TRBV12-4 and J usage is TRBJ1-1, with TRBD1 as a possible D gene (6 bases). V was cut by 4 bases and J by 1 base, with 13 bases left in between. CDR3 size: 15 residues.

V and J are TRBV7-9 and TRBJ1-1; the D gene is possibly TRBD1 (5 bases). V lost 5 bases, J lost 1 base, and 14 bases lay in between. This CDR3 is built from 15 residues. Germline V gives CDR1 SEHNR, CDR2 FQNEAQ (reference sequence). This CDR3 is CASSVGGRGNTEAFF. In DNA, the CDR3 is TGTGCCAGCAGCGTGGGGGGGAGAGGGAACACTGAAGCTTTCTTT.

This clonotype was seen just once. The chain joins TRBV28 to TRBJ2-7, with unresolved D. The CDR3 extends over 15 amino acids. CDR1 is MDHEN, CDR2 SYDVKM, per germline. The germline V and J ends were trimmed by 3 bases and 4 bases, with 16 bases remaining between them. The CDR3, as DNA: TGTGCCAGCAGTTTTCTCTTGGGCAGCAATTACGAGCAGTACTTC. It specifies CASSFLLGSNYEQYF.